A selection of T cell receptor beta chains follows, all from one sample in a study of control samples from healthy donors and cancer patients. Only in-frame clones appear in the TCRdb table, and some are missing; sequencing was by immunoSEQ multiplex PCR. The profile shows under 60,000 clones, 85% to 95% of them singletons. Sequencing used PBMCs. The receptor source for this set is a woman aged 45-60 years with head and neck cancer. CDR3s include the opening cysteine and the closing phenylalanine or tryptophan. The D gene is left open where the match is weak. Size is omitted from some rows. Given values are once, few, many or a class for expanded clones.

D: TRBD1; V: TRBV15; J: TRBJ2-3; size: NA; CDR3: CATSRARTGGFTDTQYF; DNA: TGTGCCACCAGCAGAGCGCGGACAGGGGGCTTCACAGATACGCAGTATTTT
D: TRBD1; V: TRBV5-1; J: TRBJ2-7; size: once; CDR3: CASSLRQGASEQYF; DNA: TGCGCCAGCAGCTTGAGACAGGGGGCGAGCGAGCAGTACTTC
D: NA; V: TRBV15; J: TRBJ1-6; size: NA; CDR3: CATSRDFGYAYNSPLHF; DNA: TGTGCCACCAGCAGAGATTTTGGGTACGCCTATAATTCACCCCTCCACTTT
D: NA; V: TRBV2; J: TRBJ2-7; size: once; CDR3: CASGASNYEQYF; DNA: TGTGCCAGCGGCGCCTCAAACTACGAGCAGTACTTC
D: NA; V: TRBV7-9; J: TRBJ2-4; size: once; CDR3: CASSPRDTKLAKNIQYF; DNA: TGTGCCAGCAGCCCCCGGGACACGAAGTTAGCCAAAAACATTCAGTACTTC
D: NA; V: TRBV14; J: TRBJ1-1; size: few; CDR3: CASSQGRVEAFF; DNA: TGTGCCAGCAGCCAAGGTAGGGTCGAAGCTTTCTTT
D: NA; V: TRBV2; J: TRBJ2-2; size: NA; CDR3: CASSAQMGNGELFF; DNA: TGTGCCAGCAGTGCCCAGATGGGGAACGGGGAGCTGTTTTTT
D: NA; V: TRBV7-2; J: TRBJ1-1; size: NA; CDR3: CASSYGGGTEAFF; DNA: TGTGCCAGCAGTTACGGGGGTGGCACTGAAGCTTTCTTT
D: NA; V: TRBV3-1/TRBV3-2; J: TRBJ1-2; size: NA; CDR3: CASSQGDSNYGYTF; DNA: TGTGCCAGCAGCCAAGGAGACAGCAACTATGGCTACACCTTC
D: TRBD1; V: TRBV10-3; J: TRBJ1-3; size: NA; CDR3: CAMGGTGAGSGNTIYF; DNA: TGTGCCATGGGGGGGACAGGGGCCGGCTCTGGAAACACCATATATTTT
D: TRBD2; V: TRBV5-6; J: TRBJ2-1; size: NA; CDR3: CASSLGGGAYNEQFF; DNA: TGTGCCAGCAGCTTGGGCGGGGGGGCCTACAATGAGCAGTTCTTC
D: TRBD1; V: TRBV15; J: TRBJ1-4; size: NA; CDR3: CATTGTGAGNEKLFF; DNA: TGTGCCACCACGGGGACAGGGGCCGGTAATGAAAAACTGTTTTTT
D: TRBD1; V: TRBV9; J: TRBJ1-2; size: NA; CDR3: CASSPPGGYGYTF; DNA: TGTGCCAGCAGCCCTCCAGGGGGGTATGGCTACACCTTC
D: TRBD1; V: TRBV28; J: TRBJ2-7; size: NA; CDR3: CASSLPGQGGRQYF; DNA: TGTGCCAGCAGCCTTCCGGGACAGGGTGGAAGGCAGTACTTC
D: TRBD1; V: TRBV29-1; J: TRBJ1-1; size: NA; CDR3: CSAAGDRGTEAFF; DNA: TGCAGCGCCGCAGGGGACAGGGGCACTGAAGCTTTCTTT
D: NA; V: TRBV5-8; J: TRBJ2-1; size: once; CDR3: CASSRTQGGQFF; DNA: TGTGCCAGCAGCCGGACCCAGGGAGGTCAGTTCTTC
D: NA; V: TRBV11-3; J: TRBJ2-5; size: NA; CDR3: CASSLGRETQYF; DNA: TGTGCCAGCAGCTTGGGGAGGGAGACCCAGTACTTC
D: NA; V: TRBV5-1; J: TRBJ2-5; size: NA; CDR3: CASSLGGGETQYF; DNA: TGCGCCAGCAGCTTGGGTGGAGGGGAGACCCAGTACTTC
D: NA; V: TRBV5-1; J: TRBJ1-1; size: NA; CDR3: CASSLSGGKNTEAFF; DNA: TGCGCCAGCAGCTTGAGTGGGGGGAAAAACACTGAAGCTTTCTTT
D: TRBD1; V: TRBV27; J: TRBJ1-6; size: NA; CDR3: CASSLYRGSGSPLHF; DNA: TGTGCCAGCAGTTTATACAGGGGTAGTGGCTCACCCCTCCACTTT
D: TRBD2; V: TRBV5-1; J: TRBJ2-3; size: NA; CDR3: CASRTSGTRTDTQYF; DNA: TGCGCCAGCAGGACTAGCGGAACCCGCACAGATACGCAGTATTTT
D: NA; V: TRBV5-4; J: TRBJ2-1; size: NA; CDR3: CASRSSYNEQFF; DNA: TGTGCCAGCAGGAGCTCCTACAATGAGCAGTTCTTC
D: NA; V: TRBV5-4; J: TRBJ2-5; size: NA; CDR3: CASSFGGETQYF; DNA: TGTGCCAGCAGCTTTGGTGGGGAGACCCAGTACTTC
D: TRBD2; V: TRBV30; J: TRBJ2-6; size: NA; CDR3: CAWSYGLASVLTF; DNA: TGTGCCTGGAGTTATGGACTAGCCTCCGTCCTGACTTTC
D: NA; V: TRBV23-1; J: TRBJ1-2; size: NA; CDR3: CASSQIVHGYTF; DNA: TGCGCCAGCAGTCAAATCGTCCATGGCTACACCTTC
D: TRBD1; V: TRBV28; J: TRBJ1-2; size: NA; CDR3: CASSPTGDYGYTF; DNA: TGTGCCAGCAGTCCAACAGGGGACTATGGCTACACCTTC
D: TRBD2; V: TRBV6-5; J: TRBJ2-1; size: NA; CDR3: CASSYSLAGEDEQFF; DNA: TGTGCCAGCAGTTACTCCCTAGCGGGAGAGGATGAGCAGTTCTTC